This T cell receptor (beta chain) comes out of a study of resident and recirculating memory T cells in vitiligo (dated 2018 in TCRdb). A note on the overall study: The study took epidermis from shave biopsies of two lesional and two nonlesional sites, plus PBMCs, from each of a few stable vitiligo patients for TCR beta sequencing. Right before genomic DNA was extracted using the Qiagen DNeasy Blood & Tissue Kit, the samples were homogenized with no cell sorting step. Human TCR beta sequencing was used to test whether specific clones in lesional vitiligo skin differed from clones in nonlesional skin and blood.

Summary of the overall study and its limitations: By overlap and correlation analysis, no significant repertoire overlap was shown between biopsies, even within a single patient, except for each lesion compared with itself. Mechanistic studies in the future are needed to assess how much the detected T cell clones and the human Trm pools versus Tcm pools each contribute. Because TCR sequences were not shared across biopsy sites or across patients, the findings suggest that different lesions are infiltrated by different T cell clones, a pattern described as private specificity. No single dominant TCR clone was found, and clonality differed from one vitiligo lesion to another.

A distance of 19 bases separates the germline ends of V and J, which lose 3 bases and 8 bases respectively. Measured from the cysteine to the phenylalanine, the CDR3 is 15 residues long. Kept here is only the CDR3 DNA, which spans 45 bases and is read in frame from base 1. Based on the germline V gene (reference sequence), the CDR1 and CDR2 sequences are PRHDT and FYEKMQ. TCR beta chains were amplified from genomic DNA using the immunoSEQ hsTCRB kit. Sequencing of TCR beta libraries was performed on an Illumina MiSeq instrument by the immunoSEQ service. On the authors' methods: Repertoire data were analyzed with the immunoSEQ Analyzer. TCRdb provides this immuneACCESS table in a form limited to in-frame rearrangements. Some clones are lacking; in checked studies, under half of them reflect an unresolved V gene, and why the rest are absent is not known. Clone size and the V and J calls come from that table; the DNA yielded D and trimming. For this sample the table gives more than 70,000 clones, of which under 95% were detected only once. The ten largest clones represent roughly 5.1% of the sample.

Vitiligo counted as stable when lesions had not changed during the previous 6 months. Stable patients also had to lack confetti depigmentation, a clinical sign of active vitiligo. Any patient who had received treatment in the previous three months was excluded. PBMCs were isolated from heparinized blood by Ficoll density gradient centrifugation and were subsequently flash-frozen. A word on this clone: Its antigen is unknown. No base quality values were provided; no much bigger clone lies one nucleotide off.

The V and J segments used are TRBV13 and TRBJ1-1; the best D guess is TRBD1, with 5 bases matching. The sample comprised blood. The sequence derives from a male donor with vitiligo. The CDR3 protein sequence reads: CASSLGFRAKLEAFF. The DNA is TGTGCCAGCAGCTTGGGGTTCAGGGCCAAGTTGGAAGCTTTCTTT.